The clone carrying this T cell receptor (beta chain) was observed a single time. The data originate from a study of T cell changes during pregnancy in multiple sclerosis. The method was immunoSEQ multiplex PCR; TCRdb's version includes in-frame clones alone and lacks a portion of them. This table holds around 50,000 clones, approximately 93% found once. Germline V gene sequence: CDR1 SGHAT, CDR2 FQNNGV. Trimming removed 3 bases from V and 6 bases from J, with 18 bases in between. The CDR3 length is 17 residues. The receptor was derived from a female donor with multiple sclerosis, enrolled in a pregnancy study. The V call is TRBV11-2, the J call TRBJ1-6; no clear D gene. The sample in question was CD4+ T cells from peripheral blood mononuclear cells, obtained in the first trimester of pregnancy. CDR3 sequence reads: CASSFFPGKEINSPLHF. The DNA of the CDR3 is TGTGCCAGCAGCTTTTTCCCCGGGAAAGAAATTAATTCACCCCTCCACTTT.